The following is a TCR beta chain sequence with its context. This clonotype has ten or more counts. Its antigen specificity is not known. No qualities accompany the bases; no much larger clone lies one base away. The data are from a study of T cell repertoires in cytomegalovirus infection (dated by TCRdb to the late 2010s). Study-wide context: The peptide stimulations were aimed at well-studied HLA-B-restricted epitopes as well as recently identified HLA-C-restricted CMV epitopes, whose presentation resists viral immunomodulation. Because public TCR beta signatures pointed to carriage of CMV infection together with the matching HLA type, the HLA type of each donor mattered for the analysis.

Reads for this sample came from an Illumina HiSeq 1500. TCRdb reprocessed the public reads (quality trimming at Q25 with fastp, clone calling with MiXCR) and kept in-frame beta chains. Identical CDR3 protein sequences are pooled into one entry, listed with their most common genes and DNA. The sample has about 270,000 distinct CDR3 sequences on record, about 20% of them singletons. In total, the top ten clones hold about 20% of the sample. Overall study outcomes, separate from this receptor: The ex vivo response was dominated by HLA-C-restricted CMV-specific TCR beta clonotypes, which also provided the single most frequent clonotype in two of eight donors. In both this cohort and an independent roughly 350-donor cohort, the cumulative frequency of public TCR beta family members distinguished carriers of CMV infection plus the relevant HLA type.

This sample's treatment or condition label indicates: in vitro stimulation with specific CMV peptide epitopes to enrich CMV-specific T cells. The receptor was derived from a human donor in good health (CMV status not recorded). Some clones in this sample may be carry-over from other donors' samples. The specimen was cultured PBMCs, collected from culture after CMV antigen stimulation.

The DNA sequence is given as TGTGCCAGCAGCGCGCCCGGGACGACTAGAGGCTACACCTTC. Its coded protein is CASSAPGTTRGYTF. The chain couples TRBV7-2 to TRBJ1-2; a weak D assignment points to TRBD1 (5 bases agree). The germline V gene provides CDR1 SGHTA and CDR2 FQGNSA. The CDR3 goes from the cysteine to the phenylalanine over 14 residues. Just the 42-base CDR3 DNA is kept, in frame starting at base 1. Between the V and J ends, shortened by 5 bases and 8 bases respectively, the junction contains 18 bases.